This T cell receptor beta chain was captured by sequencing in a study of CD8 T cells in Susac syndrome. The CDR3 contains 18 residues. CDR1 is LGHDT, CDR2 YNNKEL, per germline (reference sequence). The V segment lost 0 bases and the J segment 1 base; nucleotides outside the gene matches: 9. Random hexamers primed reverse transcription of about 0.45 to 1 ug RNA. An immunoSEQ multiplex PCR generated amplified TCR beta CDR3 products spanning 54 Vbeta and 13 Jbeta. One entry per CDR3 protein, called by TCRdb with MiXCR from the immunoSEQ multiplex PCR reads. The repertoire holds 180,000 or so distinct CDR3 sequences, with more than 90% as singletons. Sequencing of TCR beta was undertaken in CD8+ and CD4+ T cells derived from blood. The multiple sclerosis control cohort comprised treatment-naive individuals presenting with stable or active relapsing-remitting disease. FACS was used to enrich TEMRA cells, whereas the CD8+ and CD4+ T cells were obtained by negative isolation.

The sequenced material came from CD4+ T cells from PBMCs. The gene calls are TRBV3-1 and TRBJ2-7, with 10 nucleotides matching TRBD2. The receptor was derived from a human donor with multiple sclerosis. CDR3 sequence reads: CASSQDPRAGGRSYEQYF. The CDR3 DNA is TGTGCCAGCAGCCAAGATCCTCGAGCGGGAGGGAGGTCCTACGAGCAGTACTTC.